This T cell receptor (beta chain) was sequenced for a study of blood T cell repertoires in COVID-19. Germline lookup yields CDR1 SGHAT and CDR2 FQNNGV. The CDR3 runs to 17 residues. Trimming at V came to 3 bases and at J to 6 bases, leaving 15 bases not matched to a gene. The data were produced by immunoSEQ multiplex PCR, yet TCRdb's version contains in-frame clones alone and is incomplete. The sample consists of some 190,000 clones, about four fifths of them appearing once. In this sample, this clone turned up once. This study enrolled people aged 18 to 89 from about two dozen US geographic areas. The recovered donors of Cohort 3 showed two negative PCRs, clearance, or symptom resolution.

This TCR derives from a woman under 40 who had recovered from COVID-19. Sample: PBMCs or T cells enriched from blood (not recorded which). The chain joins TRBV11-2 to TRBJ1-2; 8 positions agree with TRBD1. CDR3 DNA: TGTGCCAGCAGCTTGATTCGCCCTGGACAGGGAGTGCATGGCTACACCTTC. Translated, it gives CASSLIRPGQGVHGYTF.